Described below is a single T cell receptor beta chain sequence and its context. The data derive from a study of blood T cell repertoires in COVID-19. About the research overall: Collection of acute and convalescent COVID-19 samples took place in the United States, Italy and Spain.

Unmatched junction bases numbered 4, after V lost 4 bases and J lost 2 bases. Germline assignment: CDR1 MNHEY and CDR2 SMNVEV (reference sequence). The CDR3 contains 15 residues. The protocol was immunoSEQ multiplex PCR, while the TCRdb copy is restricted to in-frame clones and leaves out a portion. The table has roughly 80,000 clones, roughly 92% seen once. This receptor was taken from a man aged 45-65 years with COVID-19, enrolled during active disease. The chain links TRBV27 to TRBJ2-7, with TRBD2 matching 11 bases. The specimen sequenced was peripheral blood. The CDR3 sequence is CASSSGLAETYEQYF. The CDR3 DNA reads as TGTGCCAGCAGTTCGGGACTAGCGGAAACCTACGAGCAGTACTTC.